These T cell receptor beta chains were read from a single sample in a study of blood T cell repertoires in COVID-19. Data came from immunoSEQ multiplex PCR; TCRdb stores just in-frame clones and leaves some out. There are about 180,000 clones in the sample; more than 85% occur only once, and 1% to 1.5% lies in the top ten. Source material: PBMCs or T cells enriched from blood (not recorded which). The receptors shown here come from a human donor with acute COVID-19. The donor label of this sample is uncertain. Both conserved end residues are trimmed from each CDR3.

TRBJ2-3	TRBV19	ASSSFSGGTTDTQY
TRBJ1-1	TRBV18	ASSDLDRGTEAF
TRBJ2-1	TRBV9	ASSGRDRVLFSYNEQF
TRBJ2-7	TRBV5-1	ASAFLAGKEQY
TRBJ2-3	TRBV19	ASSSGGTSGTDTQY
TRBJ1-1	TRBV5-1	ASSLDGRAMNTEAF
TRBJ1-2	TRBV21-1	ASSKGDRGLGGYT
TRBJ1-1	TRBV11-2	ASSLDRTEAF
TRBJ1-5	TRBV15	ATSTESLRDQPQH
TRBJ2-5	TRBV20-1	SASLGGGSGETQY
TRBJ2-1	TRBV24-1	ATSDAAPTSGGVDEQF
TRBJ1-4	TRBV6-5	ASGRGRGNEKLF
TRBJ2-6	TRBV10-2	ASSESNSGANVLT
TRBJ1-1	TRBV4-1	ASSQAWGQANTEAF
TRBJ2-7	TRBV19	ASSISNSAEQY
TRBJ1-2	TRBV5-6	ASSLERAGGYYGYT
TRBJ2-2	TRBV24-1	ATSDSTSPTGELF
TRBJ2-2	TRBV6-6	ASSYSGHPTGELF
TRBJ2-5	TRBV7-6	ASSLGAGGPQETQY
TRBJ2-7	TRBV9	ASSVPPGEQY
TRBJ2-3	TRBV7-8	ASSFRDARSTDTQY
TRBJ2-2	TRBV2	ASNPGTGRTTGELF
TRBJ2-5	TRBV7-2	ASSRDNQETQY
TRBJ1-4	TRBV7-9	ASSLSQGNEKLF
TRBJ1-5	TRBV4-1	ASSQLDRAIMPQH
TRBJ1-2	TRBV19	ASSWDRARGGYT
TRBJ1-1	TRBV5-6	ASSFSGVRGAF
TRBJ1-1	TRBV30	AWSRGFTEAF
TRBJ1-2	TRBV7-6	ASSRTGNYGYT
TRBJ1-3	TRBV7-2	ASSLGLGRGSGNTIY
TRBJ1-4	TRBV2	ASKGQVRDEKLF
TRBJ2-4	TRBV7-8	ASSLGNSAGDIQY
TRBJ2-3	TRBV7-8	ASSVSLGTQY
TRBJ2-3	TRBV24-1	ATQGETSTDTQY
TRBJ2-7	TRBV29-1	SVAGGNEQY
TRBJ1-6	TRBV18	ASSPIPPGDRASPLH
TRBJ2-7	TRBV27	ASSLHDRTEQY
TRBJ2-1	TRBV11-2	ASGFPREGNYNEQF
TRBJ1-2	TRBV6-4	ASTGNREVGYT
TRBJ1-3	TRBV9	ASSARFSGNTIY
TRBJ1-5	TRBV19	ASSFWNLTTNQPQH
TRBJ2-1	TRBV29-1	SARKDSTYNEQF
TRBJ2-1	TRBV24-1	ATSDFGSTGQNNEQF
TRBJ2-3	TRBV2	ASIRKGVADTQY
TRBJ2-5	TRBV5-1	ASSVQGGETQY
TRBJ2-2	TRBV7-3	ASRPAGGGELF
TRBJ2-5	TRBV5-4	ASSLEGVETQY
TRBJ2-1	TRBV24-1	ATSDSPGLAGGEF
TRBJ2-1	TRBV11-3	ASSLESDNEQF
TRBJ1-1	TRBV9	ASSVFPGNTEAF
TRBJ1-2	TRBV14	ASSQGGQAYYGYT
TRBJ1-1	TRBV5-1	ASSLEYDSLTEAF
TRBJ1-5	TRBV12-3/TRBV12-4	ASSFYRQPQH
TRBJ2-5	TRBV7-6	ASSLEAGQETQY
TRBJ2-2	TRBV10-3	AISTGLDPGELF